A selection of T cell receptor beta chains follows, all from one sample in a study of CD8 T cells in Susac syndrome. TCRdb re-derived calls from the immunoSEQ multiplex PCR reads in MiXCR, one entry per CDR3 protein. This table holds about 200,000 distinct CDR3 sequences, 95% found once. Sequenced: CD4+ T cells from PBMCs. Receptor source: a human donor with multiple sclerosis. Each CDR3 is given with its conserved first and last residue. Fields, in order: CDR3 length, D gene, V gene, clone size, J gene, CDR3 protein, CDR3 DNA. D genes are given only for firm matches. Where a row states a size, it is once, few, many or the class of an expanded clone; other rows omit it.

15	.	TRBV3-1	few	TRBJ2-5	CASSQFSGPQETQYF	TGTGCCAGCAGCCAATTTTCGGGACCACAAGAGACCCAGTACTTC
13	.	TRBV30	.	TRBJ2-7	CAWQRDRAYEQYF	TGTGCCTGGCAGCGGGACAGAGCTTACGAGCAGTACTTC
15	TRBD1	TRBV7-2	.	TRBJ2-1	CASSLDSDRVNEQFF	TGTGCCAGCAGCTTAGATTCGGACAGGGTCAATGAGCAGTTCTTC
13	TRBD1	TRBV18	.	TRBJ2-7	CASSRTGGAEQYF	TGTGCCAGCTCACGGACAGGGGGGGCCGAGCAGTACTTC
14	.	TRBV12-5	.	TRBJ1-2	CASGLQGFNYGYTF	TGTGCTAGTGGTTTACAGGGTTTTAACTATGGCTACACCTTC
13	.	TRBV18	few	TRBJ1-6	CASSPGTDSPLHF	TGTGCCAGCTCACCAGGGACGGATTCACCCCTCCACTTT
17	TRBD2	TRBV5-6	.	TRBJ2-1	CASSLEPGTSGVYEQFF	TGTGCCAGCAGCTTGGAACCCGGGACTAGCGGGGTTTATGAGCAGTTCTTC
14	.	TRBV9	.	TRBJ2-1	CASGVGSRYNEQFF	TGTGCCAGCGGAGTGGGATCCAGGTACAATGAGCAGTTCTTC
14	.	TRBV5-1	.	TRBJ1-2	CASSLSLDRYGYTF	TGCGCCAGCAGCTTGTCGTTGGATCGCTATGGCTACACCTTC
15	TRBD2	TRBV9	.	TRBJ2-3	CASSVGGGRTDTQYF	TGTGCCAGCAGCGTGGGCGGGGGGCGGACAGATACGCAGTATTTT
14	TRBD1	TRBV20-1	.	TRBJ1-2	CSARPGTGGYGYTF	TGCAGTGCTAGACCTGGGACAGGGGGCTATGGCTACACCTTC
13	.	TRBV29-1	.	TRBJ1-1	CSVLGPGNTEAFF	TGCAGCGTGCTCGGACCGGGGAACACTGAAGCTTTCTTT
14	.	TRBV11-3	.	TRBJ1-2	CASSFPLDGQGYTF	TGTGCCAGCAGCTTTCCACTAGATGGGCAAGGCTACACCTTC
17	TRBD2	TRBV4-2	.	TRBJ2-1	CASSQDGVAGTYNEQFF	TGTGCCAGCAGCCAAGATGGGGTAGCGGGGACCTACAATGAGCAGTTCTTC
16	.	TRBV24-1	.	TRBJ2-2	CATSDPTGEVTGELFF	TGTGCCACCAGTGATCCTACAGGGGAGGTCACCGGGGAGCTGTTTTTT
14	.	TRBV6-6	.	TRBJ2-2	CASSYSPLRGELFF	TGTGCCAGCAGTTACTCGCCCCTGCGCGGGGAGCTGTTTTTT
14	.	TRBV4-3	.	TRBJ2-1	CASSQVPLNNEQFF	TGCGCCAGCAGCCAAGTACCCCTCAACAATGAGCAGTTCTTC
13	.	TRBV12-3/TRBV12-4	.	TRBJ2-7	CASRQTGAYEQYF	TGTGCCAGCAGACAGACAGGAGCCTACGAGCAGTACTTC
13	.	TRBV29-1	.	TRBJ2-3	CSVEWQGLDTQYF	TGCAGCGTTGAGTGGCAGGGACTAGATACGCAGTATTTT
13	TRBD1	TRBV7-9	.	TRBJ2-7	CASSSGQGLEQYF	TGTGCCAGCAGCTCCGGACAGGGGCTCGAGCAGTACTTC
13	.	TRBV9	.	TRBJ2-5	CASSVGRSETQYF	TGTGCCAGCAGCGTTGGCAGATCCGAGACCCAGTACTTC
19	TRBD1	TRBV23-1	.	TRBJ1-1	CASSQLRDRETGDGTEAFF	TGCGCCAGCAGTCAACTCCGGGACAGGGAAACGGGGGACGGGACTGAAGCTTTCTTT
16	TRBD1	TRBV9	.	TRBJ1-2	CASSTPRQGNFYGYTF	TGTGCCAGCAGCACTCCCCGACAGGGAAACTTCTATGGCTACACCTTC
11	.	TRBV10-3	.	TRBJ2-3	CAISESSGQYF	TGTGCCATCAGTGAGTCATCTGGGCAGTATTTT
19	TRBD2	TRBV30	.	TRBJ2-1	CAWDKTLAGEASRKNEQFF	TGTGCCTGGGATAAAACTCTAGCGGGGGAAGCGTCTCGCAAGAATGAGCAGTTCTTC
14	.	TRBV27	.	TRBJ1-1	CASSPVAASGEAFF	TGTGCCAGCAGCCCCGTGGCCGCGTCAGGGGAAGCTTTCTTT
16	TRBD2	TRBV20-1	.	TRBJ2-3	CSAFQRGATSTDTQYF	TGCAGTGCTTTCCAGCGGGGGGCGACTAGCACAGATACGCAGTATTTT
15	TRBD2	TRBV28	.	TRBJ2-2	CASKVAGGNTGELFF	TGTGCCAGCAAAGTAGCGGGGGGGAACACCGGGGAGCTGTTTTTT